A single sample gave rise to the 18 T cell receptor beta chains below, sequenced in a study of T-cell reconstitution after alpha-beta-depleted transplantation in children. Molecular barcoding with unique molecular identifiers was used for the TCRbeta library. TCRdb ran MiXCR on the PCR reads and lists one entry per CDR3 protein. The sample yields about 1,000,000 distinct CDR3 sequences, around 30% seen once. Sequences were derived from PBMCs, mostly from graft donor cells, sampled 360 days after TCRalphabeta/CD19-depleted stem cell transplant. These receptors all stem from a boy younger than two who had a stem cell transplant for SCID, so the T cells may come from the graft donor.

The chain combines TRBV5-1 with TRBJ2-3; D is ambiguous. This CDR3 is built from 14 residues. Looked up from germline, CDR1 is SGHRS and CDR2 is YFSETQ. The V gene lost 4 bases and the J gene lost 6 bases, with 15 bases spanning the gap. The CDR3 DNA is TGCGCCAGCAGCCCTTACCTTACGGCGGATACGCAGTATTTT. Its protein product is CASSPYLTADTQYF. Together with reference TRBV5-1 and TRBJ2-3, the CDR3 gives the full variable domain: KAGVTQTPRYLIKTRGQQVTLSCSPISGHRSVSWYQQTPGQGLQFLFEYFSETQRNKGNFPGRFSGRQFSNSRSEMNVSTLELGDSALYLCASSPYLTADTQYFGPGTRLTVL.

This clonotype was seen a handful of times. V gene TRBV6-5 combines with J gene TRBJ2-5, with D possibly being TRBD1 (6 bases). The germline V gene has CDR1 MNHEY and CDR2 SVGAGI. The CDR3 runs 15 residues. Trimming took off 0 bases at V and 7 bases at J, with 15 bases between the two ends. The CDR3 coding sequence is TGTGCCAGCAGTTACTCGAACAGGGACCCTTCGACCCAGTACTTC. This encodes CASSYSNRDPSTQYF.

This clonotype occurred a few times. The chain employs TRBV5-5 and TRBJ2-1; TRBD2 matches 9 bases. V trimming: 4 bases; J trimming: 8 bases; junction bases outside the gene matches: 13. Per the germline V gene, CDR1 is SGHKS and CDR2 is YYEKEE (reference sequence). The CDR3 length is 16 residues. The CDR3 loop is CASSRPGGGGAYEQFF. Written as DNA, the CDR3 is TGTGCCAGCAGCCGACCGGGCGGCGGGGGGGCCTATGAGCAGTTCTTC.

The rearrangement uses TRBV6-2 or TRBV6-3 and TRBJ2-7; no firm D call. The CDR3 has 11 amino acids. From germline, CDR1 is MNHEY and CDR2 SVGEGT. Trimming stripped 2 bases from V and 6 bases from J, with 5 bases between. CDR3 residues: CASSYPSEQYF. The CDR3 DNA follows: TGTGCCAGCAGTTACCCTTCCGAGCAGTACTTC.

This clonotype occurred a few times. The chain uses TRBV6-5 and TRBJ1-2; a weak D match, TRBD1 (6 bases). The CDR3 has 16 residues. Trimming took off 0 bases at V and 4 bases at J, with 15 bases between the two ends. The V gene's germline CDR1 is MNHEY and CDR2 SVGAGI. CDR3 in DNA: TGTGCCAGCAGTTACTCTAGGGGGGTTCTCGTCTATGGCTACACCTTC. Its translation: CASSYSRGVLVYGYTF.

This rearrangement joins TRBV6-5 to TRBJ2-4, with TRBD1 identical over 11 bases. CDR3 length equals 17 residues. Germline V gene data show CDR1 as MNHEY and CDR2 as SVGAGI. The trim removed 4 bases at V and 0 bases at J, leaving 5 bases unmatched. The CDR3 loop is CASSSGQGAGAKNIQYF. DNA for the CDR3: TGTGCCAGCAGTTCCGGACAGGGGGCAGGAGCCAAAAACATTCAGTACTTC.

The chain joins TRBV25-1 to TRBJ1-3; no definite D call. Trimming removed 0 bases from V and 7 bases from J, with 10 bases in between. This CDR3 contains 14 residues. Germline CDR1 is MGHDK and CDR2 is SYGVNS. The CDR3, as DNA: TGTGCCAGCAGTGAATATGGGGAAGGGAACACCATATATTTT. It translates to CASSEYGEGNTIYF.

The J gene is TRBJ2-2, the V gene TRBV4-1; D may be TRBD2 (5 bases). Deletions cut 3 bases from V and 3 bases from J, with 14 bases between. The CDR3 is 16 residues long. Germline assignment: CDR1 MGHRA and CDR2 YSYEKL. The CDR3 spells CASSHRGLGDTGELFF. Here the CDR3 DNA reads TGCGCCAGCAGCCATCGCGGACTGGGAGACACCGGGGAGCTGTTTTTT.

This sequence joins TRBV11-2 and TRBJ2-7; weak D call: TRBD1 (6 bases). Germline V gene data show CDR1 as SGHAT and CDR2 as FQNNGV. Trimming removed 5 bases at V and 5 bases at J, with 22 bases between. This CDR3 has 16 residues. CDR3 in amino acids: CASSPIRGRLRHEQYF. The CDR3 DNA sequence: TGTGCCAGCAGCCCAATCAGGGGAAGGCTTCGTCACGAGCAGTACTTC. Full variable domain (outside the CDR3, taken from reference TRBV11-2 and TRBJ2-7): EAGVAQSPRYKIIEKRQSVAFWCNPISGHATLYWYQQILGQGPKLLIQFQNNGVVDDSQLPKDRFSAERLKGVDSTLKIQPAKLEDSAVYLCASSPIRGRLRHEQYFGPGTRLTVT.

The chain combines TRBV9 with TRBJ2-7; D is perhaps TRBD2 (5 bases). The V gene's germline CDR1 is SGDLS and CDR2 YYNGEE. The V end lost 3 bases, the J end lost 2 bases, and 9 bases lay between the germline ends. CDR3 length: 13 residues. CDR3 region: CASSARGTYEQYF. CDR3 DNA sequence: TGTGCCAGCAGCGCCCGAGGGACCTACGAGCAGTACTTC.

The CDR3 region has the DNA TGCGCCAGCACCCTCTCGACAATTTCAGGGGAGCAGTACTTC. Translation gives CASTLSTISGEQYF. The chain combines TRBV5-1 with TRBJ2-7; D perhaps matches TRBD1 (5 bases). The CDR3 sequence is 14 residues long. The V end was cut by 6 bases, the J end by 7 bases, with 20 bases between. Germline V gene sequence: CDR1 SGHRS, CDR2 YFSETQ.

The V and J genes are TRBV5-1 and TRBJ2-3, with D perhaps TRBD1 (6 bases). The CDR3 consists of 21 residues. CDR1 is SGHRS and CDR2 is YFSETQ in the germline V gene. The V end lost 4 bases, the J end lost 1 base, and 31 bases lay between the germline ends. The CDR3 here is CASSAYSYRVGARVGTDTQYF. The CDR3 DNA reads TGCGCCAGCAGCGCCTACTCCTACAGGGTTGGGGCGAGGGTTGGCACAGATACGCAGTATTTT.

CDR3 coding DNA: TGTGCCAGCAGCTTATTCCAGCTAAGCTCCTACAATGAGCAGTTCTTC. Amino acids: CASSLFQLSSYNEQFF. The V and J genes are TRBV7-6 and TRBJ2-1; D gene uncertain. The CDR3 runs 16 residues. V was clipped by 2 bases and J by 0 bases, with 11 bases between them. The germline gives CDR1 SGHVS, CDR2 FNYEAQ. The whole variable domain, filled in from reference TRBV7-6 and TRBJ2-1, reads GAGVSQSPRYKVTKRGQDVALRCDPISGHVSLYWYRQALGQGPEFLTYFNYEAQQDKSGLPNDRFSAERPEGSISTLTIQRTEQRDSAMYRCASSLFQLSSYNEQFFGPGTRLTVL.

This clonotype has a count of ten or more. The CDR3 sequence is CASSFSMTYEQYF. The CDR3 DNA reads as TGTGCCAGCAGTTTTTCAATGACCTACGAGCAGTACTTC. The gene calls are TRBV12-3 or TRBV12-4 and TRBJ2-7; D gene unclear. V was pared by 3 bases and J by 2 bases, with 8 bases between. This CDR3 has 13 residues.

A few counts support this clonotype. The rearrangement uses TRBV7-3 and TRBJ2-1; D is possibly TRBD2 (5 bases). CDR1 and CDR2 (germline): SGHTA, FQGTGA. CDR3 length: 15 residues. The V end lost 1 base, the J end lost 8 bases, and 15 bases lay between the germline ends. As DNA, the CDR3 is TGTGCCAGCAGCTTAAATGGACTCCGTCAGGATGAGCAGTTCTTC. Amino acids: CASSLNGLRQDEQFF.

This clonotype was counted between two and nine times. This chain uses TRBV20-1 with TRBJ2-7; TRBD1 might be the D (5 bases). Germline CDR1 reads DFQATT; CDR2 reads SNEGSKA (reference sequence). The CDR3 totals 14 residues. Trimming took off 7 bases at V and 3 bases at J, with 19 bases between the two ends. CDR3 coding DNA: TGCAGTGGGGGCCGGTTGCAGGGTAACTACGAGCAGTACTTC. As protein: CSGGRLQGNYEQYF.

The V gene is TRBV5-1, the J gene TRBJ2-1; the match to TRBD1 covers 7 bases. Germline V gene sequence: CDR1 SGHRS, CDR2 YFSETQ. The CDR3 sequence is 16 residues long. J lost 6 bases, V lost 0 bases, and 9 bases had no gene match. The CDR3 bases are TGCGCCAGCAGCTTGGAGGCAGGGGGTATTTCCAATGAGCAGTTCTTC. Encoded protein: CASSLEAGGISNEQFF.

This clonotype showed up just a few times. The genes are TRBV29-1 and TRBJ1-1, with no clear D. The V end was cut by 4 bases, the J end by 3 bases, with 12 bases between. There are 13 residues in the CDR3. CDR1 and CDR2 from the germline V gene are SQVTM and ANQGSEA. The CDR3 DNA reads TGCAGCGTTGCTCGGGAGCGGGACACTGAAGCTTTCTTT. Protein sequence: CSVARERDTEAFF.